This paragraph reports one T cell receptor (beta chain). Its antigen remains unknown. The CDR3 length is 13 residues. Trimming removed 6 bases at V and 5 bases at J, with 11 bases between. The germline gives CDR1 SGHAT, CDR2 FQNNGV. This entry is derived from a study of OX40 agonist ivuxolimab in advanced cancers. Study overall: Ivuxolimab, an antibody that agonizes OX40 (CD134), was administered to the patients. One patient with hepatocellular carcinoma and two with cutaneous melanoma, three in all, had partial responses. Overall study results and limits: CD4+ and CD8+ blood T cells expanded clonally by week 6 at 0.1 to 3.0 mg/kg. Those patients achieving a partial response at 0.1-3.0 mg/kg showed among the lowest clonal expansion.

Clones were read by immunoSEQ multiplex PCR, and TCRdb kept only the in-frame ones, dropping some. The sample carries roughly 40,000 clones, 70% to 90% recorded once. The specimen comprised CD4+ or CD8+ T cells sorted from blood, sampled in a trial of the OX40 agonist ivuxolimab. The TCR was taken from an adult with an advanced solid tumor such as melanoma, head and neck, liver or kidney cancer. The chain has TRBV11-2 and TRBJ2-1; weak D call: TRBD1 (5 bases). CDR3 region: CASRSQANNEQFF. Written as DNA, the CDR3 is TGTGCCAGCAGGTCACAGGCGAACAATGAGCAGTTCTTC.